These T cell receptor beta chains were read from a single sample in a study of shared clonotypes between healthy human individuals. Method: immunoSEQ multiplex PCR; TCRdb's copy keeps in-frame clones and lacks some. This sample has 450,000 or so clones; about 74% occur once, and the top ten carry about 12%. Sequences were obtained from PBMCs. The receptor source for this set is a woman aged 40 to 50 in good health. Some clones in this sample may be carry-over from other donors' samples. Each CDR3 is given with its conserved first and last residue. A D gene is named only where the DNA matches it firmly. Clone size, where shown, is once, few, many, or a class for clones that have expanded.

V	D	size	J	DNA	CDR3
TRBV9	TRBD1	-	TRBJ2-1	TGTGCCAGCAGCGTAGACGGACAGGGGCCATCATGGTCGAATGAGCAGTTCTTC	CASSVDGQGPSWSNEQFF
TRBV6-1	-	-	TRBJ1-5	TGTGCCAGCACCCGGGACAGCAATCAGCCCCAGCATTTT	CASTRDSNQPQHF
TRBV2	TRBD2	-	TRBJ2-7	TGTGCCAGCAGTCGGACTAGTGGGGAGCAGTACTTC	CASSRTSGEQYF
TRBV27	TRBD2	-	TRBJ2-7	TGTGCCAGCAGTGCAAGGGAGGGAGCCTACGAGCAGTACTTC	CASSAREGAYEQYF
TRBV19	TRBD1	-	TRBJ1-4	TGTGCCAGTAGTCTCGAGACAGGGATGAGTCTCTACGGAAAACTGTTTTTT	CASSLETGMSLYGKLFF
TRBV5-4	-	few	TRBJ2-3	TGTGCCAGCAGCCCTGGCGGGCTAGCAGGCACAGATACGCAGTATTTT	CASSPGGLAGTDTQYF
TRBV21-1	-	-	TRBJ2-7	TGTGCCAGCAGCAAGGACAGGGACCCCTACGAGCAGTACTTC	CASSKDRDPYEQYF
TRBV6-1	-	-	TRBJ2-7	TGTGCCACCCGGGACCTCCCAATGGGGGAGCAGTACTTC	CATRDLPMGEQYF
TRBV28	-	-	TRBJ1-4	TGTGCCAGCAGGACCGGTGCAACTAATGAAAAACTGTTTTTT	CASRTGATNEKLFF
TRBV7-9	-	-	TRBJ1-2	TGTGCCAGCAGATCAACAGGGATGGGTGACTATGGCTACACCTTC	CASRSTGMGDYGYTF
TRBV19	TRBD2	-	TRBJ2-3	TGTGCCAGTAGTATTGAGGTAGCGGGAACAGATACGCAGTATTTT	CASSIEVAGTDTQYF
TRBV19	-	once	TRBJ2-2	TGTGCCAGTAGGGCGGGACAGACGAACACCGGGGAGCTGTTTTTT	CASRAGQTNTGELFF
TRBV5-8	-	-	TRBJ2-5	TGTGCCAGCAGCTTGGGGGCGACTGCTTGGAAGCAGTACTTC	CASSLGATAWKQYF
TRBV5-8	TRBD1	-	TRBJ2-1	TGTGCCAGCAGCGATACCGGGACAGGGGGCAGCCGGCAGTTCTTC	CASSDTGTGGSRQFF
TRBV7-2	-	-	TRBJ2-7	TGTGCCAGCAGCCCAGGCACGAGGGAGCAGTACTTC	CASSPGTREQYF
TRBV5-6	-	-	TRBJ2-1	TGTGCCAGCAGCCTTGCCCCGACGAGCTCCTACAATGAGCAGTTCTTC	CASSLAPTSSYNEQFF
TRBV9	TRBD1	-	TRBJ1-1	TGTGCCAGCAGCGTGACCGGGACAGGGGTGAACACTGAAGCTTTCTTT	CASSVTGTGVNTEAFF
TRBV5-4	-	-	TRBJ2-5	TGTGCCAGCAGCTTGGCACAGGGTCAAGAGACCCAGTACTTC	CASSLAQGQETQYF
TRBV7-2	-	-	TRBJ2-2	TGTGCCAGCAAACAGGGTACGAACACCGGGGAGCTGTTTTTT	CASKQGTNTGELFF
TRBV7-2	-	few	TRBJ1-5	TGTGCCAGCAGCTTAAGCCCGGGGGGATCTGGTAGCAATCAGCCCCAGCATTTT	CASSLSPGGSGSNQPQHF
TRBV5-1	TRBD1	-	TRBJ1-3	TGCGCCGGCAGCTCGGTACCGACCGGGACAGGAGGAGACACCATATATTTT	CAGSSVPTGTGGDTIYF
TRBV9	-	-	TRBJ2-4	TGTGCCAGCAGCGTAGAAGGGGTAAGGGGAAACATTCAGTACTTC	CASSVEGVRGNIQYF
TRBV29-1	TRBD1	-	TRBJ2-3	TGCAGCGTCCTTAACAGGGGTTTCACAGATACGCAGTATTTT	CSVLNRGFTDTQYF
TRBV6-1	-	few	TRBJ1-1	TGTGCCAGCAGGAGGGGAGTGAACACTGAAGCTTTCTTT	CASRRGVNTEAFF
TRBV30	TRBD2	few	TRBJ2-3	TGTGCCTGGAGTTGGCTAGCGGGAGGAGATACGCAGTATTTT	CAWSWLAGGDTQYF
TRBV28	TRBD1	-	TRBJ1-4	TGTGCCAGCACTAGACAGGGGGAAAGAGAAAAACTGTTTTTT	CASTRQGEREKLFF
TRBV5-5	TRBD1	-	TRBJ2-4	TGTGCCAGCAGCCCGATACAGGGGGCGTCCGACATTCAGTACTTC	CASSPIQGASDIQYF
TRBV15	TRBD2	-	TRBJ2-7	TGTGCCACCAGCAGAGATCTTGAGCGGGGCTACTCCTACGAGCAGTACTTC	CATSRDLERGYSYEQYF
TRBV13	-	-	TRBJ2-7	TGTGCCAGCAGCTTAGGGAGAGCGGAGTGGCACGAGCAGTACTTC	CASSLGRAEWHEQYF
TRBV5-4	TRBD2	many	TRBJ2-7	TGTGCCAGCAGCCCCCTCCCGGGTGCGGGAGGCGACGAGCAGTACTTC	CASSPLPGAGGDEQYF
TRBV18	TRBD1	-	TRBJ1-3	TGTGCCAGCTCCCCTGGACAGGCCTCTGGAAACACCATATATTTT	CASSPGQASGNTIYF
TRBV5-4	-	-	TRBJ2-7	TGTGCCAGCAGCTTGGTGGGGAGTCGGGAGCAGTACTTC	CASSLVGSREQYF
TRBV9	-	many	TRBJ2-1	TGTGCCAGCAGCGTATCAGTAGTAACGAACTACAATGAGCAGTTCTTC	CASSVSVVTNYNEQFF
TRBV18	-	many	TRBJ1-1	TGTGCCAGCTCACCGCTCACAGGGATCACTGAAGCTTTCTTT	CASSPLTGITEAFF
TRBV10-3	TRBD1	-	TRBJ2-7	TGTGCCATCAGTGAGAGGCAGGGGGACGAGCAGTACTTC	CAISERQGDEQYF
TRBV5-8	-	-	TRBJ2-3	TGTGCCAGCAGCTTGGCAGGGGACACAGATACGCAGTATTTT	CASSLAGDTDTQYF
TRBV11-3	-	once	TRBJ2-1	TGTGCCAGCAGCTTACGGGTGTCGAGTGAGCAGTTCTTC	CASSLRVSSEQFF
TRBV10-3	-	-	TRBJ2-5	TGTGCCATCAGTTGGGGTCCCCAAGAGACCCAGTACTTC	CAISWGPQETQYF
TRBV6-5	-	-	TRBJ1-5	TGTGCCAGCAGCCGTTCAGGGGGCAATCAGCCCCAGCATTTT	CASSRSGGNQPQHF
TRBV7-6	-	-	TRBJ1-1	TGTGCCAGCAGCCCCCGGGGGGGAACTGAAGCTTTCTTT	CASSPRGGTEAFF
TRBV9	-	-	TRBJ2-2	TGTGCCAGCAGCCTTATGGCCCTCACCGGGGAGCTGTTTTTT	CASSLMALTGELFF
TRBV19	-	few	TRBJ1-5	TGTGCCAGTAGTATCTGGGGGGGGAGCAATCAGCCCCAGCATTTT	CASSIWGGSNQPQHF
TRBV28	-	once	TRBJ1-5	TGTGCCAGCAGTTTAGGCGGTCAGCCCCAGCATTTT	CASSLGGQPQHF
TRBV4-2	TRBD2	once	TRBJ2-1	TGTGCCAGCAGCCACGAGGGACTAGCGGGGGTGACGGATGAGCAGTTCTTC	CASSHEGLAGVTDEQFF
TRBV28	TRBD1	once	TRBJ2-7	TGTGCCAGCCTCCAACAGGGGGCATACGAGCAGTACTTC	CASLQQGAYEQYF
TRBV29-1	-	-	TRBJ2-1	TGCAGCGTTGATCGCGGAGCCTCCTACAATGAGCAGTTCTTC	CSVDRGASYNEQFF
TRBV7-2	TRBD1	once	TRBJ1-4	TGTGCCAGCAGCTCCACAGGGGGCGCGGGGGAAAAACTGTTTTTT	CASSSTGGAGEKLFF
TRBV28	-	-	TRBJ1-1	TGTGCCACCTCATCCAGGGTTTCGGATGAAGCTTTCTTT	CATSSRVSDEAFF
TRBV9	TRBD1	-	TRBJ2-2	TGTGCCAGCAGCCCCCGGACAGGGGCGGGCACCGGGGAGCTGTTTTTT	CASSPRTGAGTGELFF
TRBV5-6	TRBD2	-	TRBJ2-3	TGTGCCAGCAGCCGCTGGGGCAGCGGGATCGGCGATACGCAGTATTTT	CASSRWGSGIGDTQYF
TRBV7-8	-	-	TRBJ2-5	TGTGCCAGCAGCTTCAGCCCGGGGGAGACCCAGTACTTC	CASSFSPGETQYF
TRBV5-4	-	-	TRBJ2-3	TGTGCCAGCAGCCTCCGGGACATCACAGATACGCAGTATTTT	CASSLRDITDTQYF
TRBV19	TRBD2	-	TRBJ2-7	TGTGCCAGTAGTCCATCCTGGACTAGCTACGAGCAGTACTTC	CASSPSWTSYEQYF
TRBV7-2	-	-	TRBJ2-7	TGTGCCAGCAGCTTAAGGGGGAGGGAGCAGTACTTC	CASSLRGREQYF
TRBV19	-	-	TRBJ2-2	TGTGCCAGTAGTAGACGTTCGAACACCGGGGAGCTGTTTTTT	CASSRRSNTGELFF
TRBV2	-	-	TRBJ2-7	TGTGCCAGCAGCAAAGGGGGGAGTTACGAGCAGTACTTC	CASSKGGSYEQYF
TRBV7-6	TRBD1	-	TRBJ1-1	TGTGCCAGCAGCCTCCGTGGCGGACAGGGTAACACTGAAGCTTTCTTT	CASSLRGGQGNTEAFF
TRBV7-9	-	-	TRBJ1-2	TGTGCCAGCAGCCCGCGACCCCAGGGAATTGGAGGCTACACCTTC	CASSPRPQGIGGYTF